The 13 T cell receptor beta chains below were found in one sample sequenced in a study of blood T cell repertoires in COVID-19. Profiling relied on immunoSEQ multiplex PCR, and the TCRdb table lists in-frame clones only, not all of them. Of 200,000 to 300,000 clones in the sample, around 89% were seen once. The sequencing sample was made of PBMCs or T cells enriched from blood (not recorded which). These receptors originate from a woman younger than 45 who had recovered from COVID-19.

This clone was seen only once. The J gene is TRBJ1-2, the V gene TRBV7-2, with D uncertain. This CDR3 region has 12 residues. The germline gives CDR1 SGHTA, CDR2 FQGNSA. Between the trimmed V and J ends, which lost 1 base and 8 bases, there was a span of 8 bases. In DNA form, the CDR3 reads TGTGCCAGCAGCTTAGATACGCGGGGCTACACCTTC. Protein sequence: CASSLDTRGYTF. Using reference TRBV7-2 and TRBJ1-2 for the parts outside the CDR3, the full variable domain is GAGVSQSPSNKVTEKGKDVELRCDPISGHTALYWYRQSLGQGLEFLIYFQGNSAPDKSGLPSDRFSAERTGGSVSTLTIQRTQQEDSAVYLCASSLDTRGYTFGSGTRLTVV.

The genes are TRBV4-1 and TRBJ1-1; 8 nucleotides agree with TRBD1. The germline V gene has CDR1 MGHRA and CDR2 YSYEKL. Trimming cost V 2 bases and J 6 bases; bases outside gene matches: 8. This CDR3 has 15 residues. In DNA, the CDR3 is TGCGCCAGCAGCCAACCTCCCTCAGGGGGCTCTGAAGCTTTCTTT. Translation gives CASSQPPSGGSEAFF.

The gene calls are TRBV11-2 and TRBJ2-1; 9 positions agree with TRBD2. In germline, CDR1 is SGHAT, CDR2 FQNNGV. This CDR3 contains 17 residues. Trimming removed 5 bases from V and 3 bases from J; junction bases left unmatched: 11. The CDR3 here is CASSQISGRVGYNEQFF. The CDR3 DNA is TGTGCCAGCAGCCAAATTAGCGGGAGAGTTGGCTACAATGAGCAGTTCTTC.

The rearrangement joins TRBV28 to TRBJ1-3; 9 bases line up with TRBD1. CDR3 length: 14 amino acids. The J segment lost 4 bases and the V segment lost 5 bases, leaving 3 bases of the junction unmatched. Germline CDR1 and CDR2: MDHEN and SYDVKM. CDR3: CASSPGTGGNTIYF. The DNA of the CDR3 is TGTGCCAGCAGTCCCGGGACAGGGGGAAACACCATATATTTT.

This rearrangement joins TRBV10-3 to TRBJ1-3, with TRBD1 identical over 7 bases. The J segment lost 5 bases and the V segment lost 0 bases, leaving 10 bases of the junction unmatched. The CDR3 contains 17 residues. Germline V lookup: CDR1 ENHRY, CDR2 SYGVKD. The CDR3 nucleotides read TGTGCCATCAGTGAGTCGGGCAGCGGACAGGCTAGAAACACCATATATTTT. Amino acids: CAISESGSGQARNTIYF.

The V call is TRBV30, the J call TRBJ2-2; D perhaps matches TRBD2 (6 bases). The V and J ends lost 7 bases and 5 bases respectively, with 11 bases between them. This CDR3 is 12 amino acids long. Germline CDR1 GTSNPN, CDR2 SVGIG (reference sequence). In DNA form, the CDR3 reads TGTGCCTTCAAGGCGGGGACCGGGGAGCTGTTTTTT. Protein product: CAFKAGTGELFF.

The V and J genes are TRBV4-1 and TRBJ2-1; no clear D. Looked up from germline, CDR1 is MGHRA and CDR2 is YSYEKL. Between the trimmed V and J ends, which lost 4 bases and 0 bases, there was a span of 16 bases. This CDR3 is 17 amino acids long. CDR3 nucleotides: TGCGCCAGCAGCCCCCAGGCGAGCATCATCTCCTACAATGAGCAGTTCTTC. This gives the protein CASSPQASIISYNEQFF.

The chain is built from TRBV28 and TRBJ2-1, with 10 nucleotides matching TRBD2. In germline, CDR1 is MDHEN, CDR2 SYDVKM. V gave up 3 bases and J gave up 8 bases; unmatched junction bases: 7. The CDR3 sequence is 15 residues long. CDR3 protein: CASSFSGREVHEQFF. CDR3 DNA sequence: TGTGCCAGCAGTTTCAGCGGGAGGGAGGTCCATGAGCAGTTCTTC.

The rearrangement uses TRBV5-1 and TRBJ1-1; the D is unclear. The CDR3 runs 13 residues. V was shortened by 3 bases and J by 0 bases, with 6 bases between the two germline ends. Germline CDR1 and CDR2: SGHRS and YFSETQ. This CDR3 reads CASSSVVNTEAFF. DNA for the CDR3: TGCGCCAGCAGCTCCGTAGTGAACACTGAAGCTTTCTTT. Full variable domain (missing parts from reference TRBV5-1 and TRBJ1-1): KAGVTQTPRYLIKTRGQQVTLSCSPISGHRSVSWYQQTPGQGLQFLFEYFSETQRNKGNFPGRFSGRQFSNSRSEMNVSTLELGDSALYLCASSSVVNTEAFFGQGTRLTVV.

This clone was seen only once. The V and J genes are TRBV27 and TRBJ2-5; 10 nucleotides agree with TRBD2. CDR3 length equals 16 residues. Germline V gene lookup returns CDR1 MNHEY and CDR2 SMNVEV (reference sequence). V gave up 3 bases and J gave up 2 bases; unmatched junction bases: 6. The CDR3 loop is CASSFLAGAPQETQYF. CDR3 sequence (DNA): TGTGCCAGCAGTTTTCTAGCGGGAGCCCCTCAAGAGACCCAGTACTTC.

This rearrangement joins TRBV3-1 (or the pseudogene TRBV3-2) to TRBJ1-2; 10 nucleotides agree with TRBD1. The V and J ends lost 0 bases and 7 bases, in that order; junction bases with no gene match: 5. The CDR3 extends over 15 amino acids. In germline, CDR1 is LGHDT, CDR2 YNNKEL (reference sequence). The CDR3 region has the DNA TGTGCCAGCAGCCAAGATCCGGGACAGGGGAGTGGCTACACCTTC. This encodes CASSQDPGQGSGYTF.

V usage is TRBV25-1 and J usage is TRBJ2-1, with TRBD1 as a possible D gene (5 bases). This CDR3 region has 15 residues. Germline V gene sequence: CDR1 MGHDK, CDR2 SYGVNS. Trimming stripped 4 bases from V and 5 bases from J, with 15 bases between. The CDR3 nucleotides are TGTGCCAGCAGTGCCACCAGGGCAATGAACAATGAGCAGTTCTTC. It translates to CASSATRAMNNEQFF.

This rearrangement joins TRBV5-1 to TRBJ1-2; a possible D gene is TRBD1 (5 bases). The CDR3 consists of 14 residues. Per the germline V gene, CDR1 is SGHRS and CDR2 is YFSETQ. Trimming shortened V by 3 bases and J by 3 bases, and 12 bases separated the two germline ends. The CDR3 protein is CASSSSGGDYGYTF. For the CDR3, the DNA is TGCGCCAGCAGCTCCTCGGGGGGTGACTATGGCTACACCTTC. Together with reference TRBV5-1 and TRBJ1-2, the CDR3 gives the full variable domain: KAGVTQTPRYLIKTRGQQVTLSCSPISGHRSVSWYQQTPGQGLQFLFEYFSETQRNKGNFPGRFSGRQFSNSRSEMNVSTLELGDSALYLCASSSSGGDYGYTFGSGTRLTVV.